The 20 T cell receptor beta chains in this list originate from one sample, sequenced in a study of blood T cell repertoires in COVID-19 (dated by TCRdb to about 2020). Libraries were built with the immunoSEQ multiplex PCR assay. The table comes from immuneACCESS by way of TCRdb, which keeps in-frame sequences with V and J called. Part of the clones is missing from these tables; in studies checked, under half for an unresolved V gene and the rest for unknown reasons. In this sample the table shows 95,000 or so clones, about 80% of which occur a single time. The ten largest account for more than 20% of the sample. Sequenced material: peripheral blood. All receptors derive from a human donor in a cohort sampled during active COVID-19.

This chain uses TRBV6-5 with TRBJ2-2, with TRBD2 matching 8 bases. This CDR3 region has 15 residues. J was trimmed by 4 bases and V by 8 bases; bases with no gene match: 9. The germline V gene has CDR1 MNHEY and CDR2 SVGAGI. CDR3 sequence reads: CASGLSRGVTGELFF. CDR3 bases: TGTGCCAGCGGCCTCTCGCGGGGGGTCACCGGGGAGCTGTTTTTT.

This rearrangement joins TRBV28 to TRBJ2-7, with 9 bases that match TRBD2. This CDR3 spans 14 amino acids. Germline trimming cut 6 bases from V and 5 bases from J; bases unmatched to any gene: 8. From germline, CDR1 is MDHEN and CDR2 SYDVKM. The DNA of the CDR3 is TGTGCCAGCAGGCCCGGGACTAGCTTGGACGAGCAGTACTTC. Amino acid sequence: CASRPGTSLDEQYF.

The chain links TRBV6-5 to TRBJ2-1; possible D gene TRBD1, 5 bases. Germline values: CDR1 MNHEY, CDR2 SVGAGI. The CDR3 has 15 amino acids. V lost 0 bases and J lost 7, with 13 bases in between. The CDR3 DNA reads TGTGCCAGCAGTTACTCGATACAGGCGGCAAATGAGCAGTTCTTC. Protein sequence: CASSYSIQAANEQFF.

The rearrangement joins TRBV7-2 to TRBJ1-1; 9 bases map to TRBD1. The V and J ends lost 5 bases and 4 bases, in that order; junction bases with no gene match: 17. The CDR3 is 18 residues long. Germline V gene sequence: CDR1 SGHTA, CDR2 FQGNSA. CDR3 residues: CASSPAGTGSVLGTEAFF. Here the CDR3 DNA reads TGTGCCAGCAGCCCGGCCGGGACAGGGAGTGTCTTGGGCACTGAAGCTTTCTTT.

This sequence joins TRBV5-5 and TRBJ2-5; D is perhaps TRBD2 (5 bases). The V gene's germline CDR1 is SGHKS and CDR2 YYEKEE (reference sequence). This CDR3 is built from 15 residues. Trimming left V 0 bases short and J 5 bases short, with 14 bases between. In DNA, the CDR3 is TGTGCCAGCAGCTTGGAATCGGTGGGGAGCGAGACCCAGTACTTC. Its protein product is CASSLESVGSETQYF.

This chain uses TRBV7-9 with TRBJ2-7; D uncertain. Looked up from germline, CDR1 is SEHNR and CDR2 is FQNEAQ (reference sequence). Between the trimmed V and J ends, which lost 1 base and 2 bases, there was a span of 6 bases. This CDR3 is 13 amino acids long. Here the CDR3 reads CASSLDIPYEQYF. CDR3 sequence (DNA): TGTGCCAGCAGCTTAGACATCCCCTACGAGCAGTACTTC.

The chain carries TRBV2 and TRBJ2-5, with 8 bases matching TRBD2. The CDR3 is 14 amino acids. Germline CDR1 reads SNHLY; CDR2 reads FYNNEI. Trimming cost V 6 bases and J 5 bases; bases outside gene matches: 8. The CDR3 loop reads CASSRSGSGETQYF. The CDR3 region has the DNA TGTGCCAGCAGCCGAAGCGGGAGTGGGGAGACCCAGTACTTC.

This clone was seen only once. The chain combines TRBV19 with TRBJ1-5; 10 bases are a match to TRBD1. The CDR3 runs to 15 residues. V shed 3 bases, J shed 6 bases, and the junction held 5 bases outside the gene matches. Per the germline V gene, CDR1 is LNHDA and CDR2 is SQIVND (reference sequence). The CDR3 DNA is TGTGCCAGTAGTATTGACAGGGGGCGCGGTCAGCCCCAGCATTTT. It translates to CASSIDRGRGQPQHF. The variable domain in full, completed from reference TRBV19 and TRBJ1-5, reads DGGITQSPKYLFRKEGQNVTLSCEQNLNHDAMYWYRQDPGQGLRLIYYSQIVNDFQKGDIAEGYSVSREKKESFPLTVTSAQKNPTAFYLCASSIDRGRGQPQHFGDGTRLSIL.

The rearrangement uses TRBV11-2 and TRBJ1-3, with TRBD1 matching over 7 bases. The CDR3 loop spans 15 amino acids. V was pared by 5 bases and J by 2 bases, with 6 bases of the junction left unmatched. From germline, CDR1 is SGHAT and CDR2 FQNNGV. CDR3 DNA sequence: TGTGCCAGCAGCGCAAACACAGGGGCTGGAAACACCATATATTTT. Translating gives CASSANTGAGNTIYF.

This clone came up once. V usage is TRBV11-2 and J usage is TRBJ1-2; D may be TRBD1 (5 bases). The CDR3 contains 14 residues. From germline, CDR1 is SGHAT and CDR2 FQNNGV. The V gene lost 8 bases and the J gene lost 8 bases, with 21 bases spanning the gap. The CDR3 DNA sequence: TGTGCCAGCCACGCAGGGAACGGGCTCGGCGGCTACACCTTC. Its protein product is CASHAGNGLGGYTF. Full variable domain (outside the CDR3, taken from reference TRBV11-2 and TRBJ1-2): EAGVAQSPRYKIIEKRQSVAFWCNPISGHATLYWYQQILGQGPKLLIQFQNNGVVDDSQLPKDRFSAERLKGVDSTLKIQPAKLEDSAVYLCASHAGNGLGGYTFGSGTRLTVV.

The genes are TRBV6-5 and TRBJ2-7, with 10 bases fitting TRBD1. CDR1 MNHEY and CDR2 SVGAGI come from the germline V gene. This CDR3 has 15 residues. V trimming: 4 bases; J trimming: 5 bases; junction bases outside the gene matches: 8. DNA for the CDR3: TGTGCCAGCAGTTTCCCCGGGACAGGGGCCCACGAGCAGTACTTC. Amino acids: CASSFPGTGAHEQYF.

In this sample, this clone turned up a few times. The junction departs from germline at one end; a sequencing error may be responsible. The chain combines TRBV6-5 with TRBJ1-1, with 11 bases fitting TRBD1. The CDR3 spans 14 residues. Per germline, CDR1 MNHEY and CDR2 SVGAGI. CDR3 nucleotides: TGTGCCAGCAGTTACTCCCGGACAGGGGGCACCCGGGATTTT. Translation: CASSYSRTGGTRDF.

This clone has only a few counts. The chain couples TRBV18 to TRBJ1-2; possibly TRBD1 for D (5 bases). Germline assignment: CDR1 KGHSH and CDR2 LQKENI. With 0 bases removed from V and 8 bases from J, the gap between germline ends came to 22 bases. The CDR3 consists of 17 residues. In DNA, the CDR3 is TGTGCCAGCTCACCACCTAACCAACGGTCCAGCTGGGGCGGCTACACCTTC. Encoded protein: CASSPPNQRSSWGGYTF. The full variable domain, rest sourced from reference TRBV18 and TRBJ1-2, is NAGVMQNPRHLVRRRGQEARLRCSPMKGHSHVYWYRQLPEEGLKFMVYLQKENIIDESGMPKERFSAEFPKEGPSILRIQQVVRGDSAAYFCASSPPNQRSSWGGYTFGSGTRLTVV.

V gene TRBV15 combines with J gene TRBJ1-1; 7 nucleotides match TRBD1. CDR1 and CDR2 (germline): LNHNV, YYDKDF (reference sequence). Trimming at V came to 7 bases and at J to 1 base, leaving 6 bases not matched to a gene. There are 14 residues in the CDR3. The DNA for the CDR3 is TGTGCCACCAACTCGGACAGGCGGAACACTGAAGCTTTCTTT. This sequence encodes CATNSDRRNTEAFF.

This chain joins TRBV11-3 and TRBJ2-1; maybe TRBD1 (6 bases). Per the germline V gene, CDR1 is SGHNT and CDR2 is YENEEA. This CDR3 has 17 residues. V gave up 1 base and J gave up 4 bases, with 17 bases separating them. CDR3 loop: CASSLVGRRQGYNEQFF. As DNA, the CDR3 is TGTGCCAGCAGCTTAGTCGGACGGAGGCAGGGGTACAATGAGCAGTTCTTC.

The gene calls are TRBV19 and TRBJ2-2; 10 nucleotides line up with TRBD2. The CDR3 sequence is 17 residues long. V trimming: 4 bases; J trimming: 0 bases; junction bases outside the gene matches: 5. From germline, CDR1 is LNHDA and CDR2 SQIVND (reference sequence). CDR3 bases: TGTGCCAGTAGTACACTTCTAGCGGGAGCGAACACCGGGGAGCTGTTTTTT. Translated: CASSTLLAGANTGELFF.

Comments on this clone: The junction departs from the called germline gene at one end, perhaps through a read error. The chain combines TRBV19 with TRBJ1-6, with D unclear. This CDR3 spans 14 amino acids. Germline lookup yields CDR1 LNHDA and CDR2 SQIVND (reference sequence). CDR3 DNA: TGTGCCAGTACTAGGGCGGGGAATAACTCACCCCTCCACTTT. The encoded protein is CASTRAGNNSPLHF.

The rearrangement joins TRBV5-4 to TRBJ2-1; TRBD2 agrees at 14 bases. This CDR3 has 18 amino acids. Germline-derived CDR1 and CDR2 are SGHNT and YYREEE (reference sequence). The V gene end was trimmed by 0 bases and the J gene end by 7 bases; junction bases not matched to a gene: 9. The DNA of the CDR3 is TGTGCCAGCAGCTTGGCCCCCGGGACTAGCGGGAGAGTGAATGAGCAGTTCTTC. Its translation: CASSLAPGTSGRVNEQFF.

This clone was detected only once. The chain joins TRBV9 to TRBJ2-7; D is possibly TRBD2 (7 bases). The length of the CDR3 is 15 residues. Germline CDR1 and CDR2: SGDLS and YYNGEE. The V gene lost 3 bases and the J gene lost 1 base, with 14 bases spanning the gap. DNA for the CDR3: TGTGCCAGCAGCGAGGGGGGGGCGCAGTCCTACGAGCAGTACTTC. It translates to CASSEGGAQSYEQYF.

This rearrangement joins TRBV5-1 to TRBJ1-4; maybe TRBD1 (6 bases). V lost 0 bases and J 2 bases, leaving 11 bases between the germline ends. The CDR3 consists of 16 residues. Per germline, CDR1 SGHRS and CDR2 YFSETQ. CDR3 nucleotide sequence: TGCGCCAGCAGCTTGGGACAGGAAATGACTAATGAAAAACTGTTTTTT. It encodes CASSLGQEMTNEKLFF.